Below, 9 T cell receptor beta chains from the same sample are listed, as sequenced in a study of blood T cell repertoires in COVID-19 (dated by TCRdb to 2018 to 2021). Library preparation used the immunoSEQ multiplex PCR assay. The source is immuneACCESS, and TCRdb retained only in-frame sequences with V and J called. Part of the clones is not carried over; for the studies checked, unresolved V genes explain less than half of this, and the remainder is unexplained. The sample profile shows around 69,000 clones; roughly four fifths of them were found once. The top ten hold 1.8% of the sample. The sequenced material came from peripheral blood. These receptors were collected from a woman in her sixties or seventies with acute or convalescent COVID-19.

The chain joins TRBV6-5 to TRBJ1-1; D gene ambiguous. The V gene lost 6 bases and the J gene lost 2 bases, with 10 bases spanning the gap. The CDR3 loop spans 13 amino acids. CDR1 and CDR2 (germline): MNHEY, SVGAGI. CDR3 nucleotides: TGTGCCAGCAGAGGACTTCTAAACACTGAAGCTTTCTTT. Translated, it gives CASRGLLNTEAFF.

J is TRBJ1-2 and V is TRBV10-2; D is perhaps TRBD1 (5 bases). The CDR3 has 15 residues. V gave up 0 bases and J gave up 8 bases, with 16 bases separating them. Germline-derived CDR1 and CDR2 are WSHSY and SAAADI. CDR3 region: CASSESWAGPHGYTF. Written as DNA, the CDR3 is TGCGCCAGCAGTGAGTCCTGGGCAGGGCCTCACGGCTACACCTTC.

V usage is TRBV3-1 (or the pseudogene TRBV3-2) and J usage is TRBJ1-2, with 7 bases matching TRBD1. Germline V lookup: CDR1 LGHDT, CDR2 YNNKEL (reference sequence). The CDR3 totals 17 residues. After removal of 3 bases from V and 2 bases from J, the junction contained 12 bases not matched to a gene. Here the CDR3 DNA reads TGTGCCAGCAGCCAGTCCGGGACAGAACGACGGAACTATGGCTACACCTTC. Amino acid sequence: CASSQSGTERRNYGYTF.

For this clone: An end of the junction differs from the germline gene, which may be a read error. The V call is TRBV11-2, the J call TRBJ1-2; D gene ambiguous. The CDR3 runs to 13 residues. Germline CDR1 reads SGHAT; CDR2 reads FQNNGV. Here the CDR3 reads CASSLAAARPLSF. CDR3 sequence (DNA): TGTGCCAGCAGCTTAGCAGCGGCCCGACCTCTGTCTTTC.

The chain employs TRBV7-6 and TRBJ2-1; 7 nucleotides match TRBD2. Per the germline V gene, CDR1 is SGHVS and CDR2 is FNYEAQ. J gave up 7 bases and V 1 base, and 10 bases lay outside the gene matches. The CDR3 loop spans 16 amino acids. The CDR3 sequence: CASSLGSSGGMNEQFF. The CDR3 nucleotides read TGTGCCAGCAGCTTAGGTTCTAGCGGTGGAATGAATGAGCAGTTCTTC.

The chain joins TRBV5-1 to TRBJ1-5; TRBD1 is a possible D gene (6 bases). Germline values: CDR1 SGHRS, CDR2 YFSETQ. V dropped 2 bases and J dropped 3 bases, with 9 bases sitting between them. This CDR3 has 14 residues. This CDR3 reads CASSFGQPNQPQHF. CDR3 bases: TGCGCCAGCAGCTTTGGACAGCCCAATCAGCCCCAGCATTTT.

This clone was detected only a few times. The genes are TRBV6-2 or TRBV6-3 and TRBJ2-7; tentatively, D is TRBD2 (6 bases). Germline CDR1 MNHEY, CDR2 SVGEGT. V was cut by 6 bases and J by 0 bases, with 12 bases left in between. This CDR3 is built from 14 residues. This chain's CDR3 is CASSTNSGSYEQYF. CDR3 coding DNA: TGTGCCAGCAGCACCAATAGCGGCTCCTACGAGCAGTACTTC.

The rearrangement links TRBV5-1 to TRBJ2-7; 8 bases are a match to TRBD2. The length of the CDR3 is 14 residues. V lost 4 bases and J lost 7; bases outside the gene matches: 10. Per the germline V gene, CDR1 is SGHRS and CDR2 is YFSETQ. CDR3 sequence reads: CASSIQAGAGEQYF. DNA for the CDR3: TGCGCCAGCAGCATTCAAGCGGGAGCTGGTGAGCAGTACTTC.

The chain uses TRBV29-1 and TRBJ2-2; TRBD2 agrees at 12 bases. The CDR3 length is 15 residues. Unmatched junction bases numbered 6, after V lost 7 bases and J lost 3 bases. Germline V gene lookup returns CDR1 SQVTM and CDR2 ANQGSEA. CDR3 DNA sequence: TGCAGCGCAGTAGGACTAGCGGGGTACACCGGGGAGCTGTTTTTT. Translating it yields CSAVGLAGYTGELFF.